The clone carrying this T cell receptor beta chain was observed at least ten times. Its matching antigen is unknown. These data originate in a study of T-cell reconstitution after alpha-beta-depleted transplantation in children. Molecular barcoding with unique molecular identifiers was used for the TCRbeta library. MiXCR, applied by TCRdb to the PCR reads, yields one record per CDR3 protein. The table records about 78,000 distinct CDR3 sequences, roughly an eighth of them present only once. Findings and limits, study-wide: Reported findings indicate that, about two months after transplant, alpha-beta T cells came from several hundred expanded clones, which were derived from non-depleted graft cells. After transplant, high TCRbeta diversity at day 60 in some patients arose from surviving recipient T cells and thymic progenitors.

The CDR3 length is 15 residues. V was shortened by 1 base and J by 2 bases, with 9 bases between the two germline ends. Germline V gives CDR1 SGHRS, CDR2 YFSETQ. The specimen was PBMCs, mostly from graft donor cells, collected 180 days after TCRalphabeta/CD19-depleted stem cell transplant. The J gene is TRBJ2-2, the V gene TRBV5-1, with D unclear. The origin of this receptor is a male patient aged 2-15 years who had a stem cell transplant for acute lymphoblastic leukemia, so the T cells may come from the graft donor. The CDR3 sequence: CASSLNGANTGELFF. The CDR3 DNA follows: TGCGCCAGCAGCTTGAATGGCGCCAACACCGGGGAGCTGTTTTTT.